One and the same sample provided the 14 T cell receptor beta chains below, sequenced in a study of blood T cell repertoires in COVID-19. Libraries were prepared by immunoSEQ multiplex PCR; TCRdb keeps only in-frame clonotypes and omits some of them. This sample has approximately 140,000 clones; over 70% occur once, and the top ten carry roughly a tenth. The material sequenced was peripheral blood. The receptor source for this set is a man in his fifties or sixties with active or convalescent COVID-19.

The V gene is TRBV9, the J gene TRBJ2-7; 8 bases match TRBD2. Losses at the gene ends were 2 bases for V and 0 bases for J; bases not matched to a gene: 7. In germline, CDR1 is SGDLS, CDR2 YYNGEE. The CDR3 covers 16 residues. The chain's CDR3 is CASSVTGSGTSYEQYF. The CDR3 DNA reads TGTGCCAGCAGCGTCACGGGTAGCGGGACCTCCTACGAGCAGTACTTC.

The V and J genes are TRBV4-2 and TRBJ1-4, with no clear D. Germline V CDR1 and CDR2: LGHNA, YNFKEQ. V was shortened by 1 base and J by 4 bases, with 13 bases between the two germline ends. The CDR3 is made up of 16 amino acids. The chain's CDR3 is CASSQGTTGINEKLFF. The CDR3 nucleotides read TGTGCCAGCAGCCAAGGGACCACGGGAATTAATGAAAAACTGTTTTTT.

The chain couples TRBV9 to TRBJ2-3; 9 bases are shared with TRBD2. Germline values: CDR1 SGDLS, CDR2 YYNGEE. Trimming at V came to 3 bases and at J to 0 bases, leaving 2 bases not matched to a gene. The CDR3 sequence is 15 residues long. CDR3 sequence: CASSERGASTDTQYF. CDR3 nucleotides: TGTGCCAGCAGCGAGCGGGGGGCAAGCACAGATACGCAGTATTTT.

V usage is TRBV28 and J usage is TRBJ1-1; D remains ambiguous. The CDR3 sequence is 11 residues long. The germline V gene has CDR1 MDHEN and CDR2 SYDVKM. V lost 8 bases, J lost 11 bases, and 15 bases lay in between. CDR3 protein: CASGRRDRAFF. The CDR3 DNA sequence: TGTGCCAGCGGAAGGAGAGATCGCGCTTTCTTT.

This rearrangement joins TRBV11-2 to TRBJ1-4; TRBD1 might be the D (5 bases). There are 13 residues in the CDR3. Per germline, CDR1 SGHAT and CDR2 FQNNGV. V was pared by 1 base and J by 10 bases, with 10 bases between. This CDR3 is CASSLAGSGKLFF. Written as DNA, the CDR3 is TGTGCCAGCAGCTTAGCAGGGTCGGGAAAACTGTTTTTT.

The genes are TRBV24-1 and TRBJ1-4; possibly TRBD1 for D (6 bases). Germline V gives CDR1 KGHDR, CDR2 SFDVKD. V lost 3 bases to trimming and J lost 7 bases, with 11 bases between them. The CDR3 sequence is 14 residues long. DNA for the CDR3: TGTGCCACCAGTGATGGGGGCAGCGCTGAAAAACTGTTTTTT. This gives the protein CATSDGGSAEKLFF.

The chain carries TRBV19 and TRBJ1-1, with D tentatively TRBD1 (5 bases). The CDR3 runs to 11 residues. Trimming shortened V by 6 bases and J by 11 bases, and 13 bases separated the two germline ends. Per germline, CDR1 LNHDA and CDR2 SQIVND (reference sequence). The CDR3 reads CASRWGVKAFF. In DNA form, the CDR3 reads TGTGCCAGTAGGTGGGGGGTGAAGGCTTTCTTT.

The chain joins TRBV28 to TRBJ2-7; a possible D gene is TRBD1 (5 bases). Germline lookup yields CDR1 MDHEN and CDR2 SYDVKM. V gave up 9 bases and J gave up 0 bases, with 12 bases separating them. CDR3 size: 13 residues. The CDR3 spells CASTDSSSYEQYF. In DNA, the CDR3 is TGTGCCAGTACCGACAGTAGCTCCTACGAGCAGTACTTC. Complete variable domain (other parts from reference TRBV28 and TRBJ2-7): DVKVTQSSRYLVKRTGEKVFLECVQDMDHENMFWYRQDPGLGLRLIYFSYDVKMKEKGDIPEGYSVSREKKERFSLILESASTNQTSMYLCASTDSSSYEQYFGPGTRLTVT.

The chain carries TRBV29-1 and TRBJ2-5, with D hard to call. The CDR3 spans 14 residues. CDR1 is SQVTM and CDR2 is ANQGSEA in the germline V gene. Trimming left V 2 bases short and J 4 bases short, with 14 bases between. This CDR3 reads CSVESARPAETQYF. For the CDR3, the DNA is TGCAGCGTTGAATCCGCGAGGCCAGCAGAGACCCAGTACTTC.

This clone has only one observation. The CDR3: CASSFGTGGGEQFF. The CDR3 DNA is TGTGCCAGCAGCTTCGGGACAGGGGGCGGGGAGCAGTTCTTC. V is TRBV7-3 and J is TRBJ2-1, with 12 bases fitting TRBD1. Germline V gives CDR1 SGHTA, CDR2 FQGTGA. This CDR3 comprises 14 residues. J was trimmed by 10 bases and V by 3 bases; bases with no gene match: 4.

This chain uses TRBV28 with TRBJ2-7; 7 bases line up with TRBD1. The CDR3 extends over 15 amino acids. Germline V gene lookup returns CDR1 MDHEN and CDR2 SYDVKM. J was trimmed by 5 bases and V by 3 bases; bases with no gene match: 10. The CDR3 nucleotides are TGTGCCAGCAGTTTGGGTGGACAGGCACTCAACGAGCAGTACTTC. This gives the protein CASSLGGQALNEQYF.

The gene calls are TRBV6-2 or TRBV6-3 and TRBJ2-4; 8 bases align to TRBD1. V lost 6 bases, J lost 1 base, and 8 bases stayed unmatched. The CDR3 is 16 amino acids. The germline gives CDR1 MNHEY, CDR2 SVGEGT. CDR3 nucleotide sequence: TGTGCCAGCAGCTCCCCGACAGGGGTCGCCAAAAACATTCAGTACTTC. It codes for CASSSPTGVAKNIQYF.

This CDR3 reads CASSLLAGDYYGYTF. The CDR3 DNA is TGTGCCAGCAGCTTACTCGCAGGGGATTACTATGGCTACACCTTC. The chain employs TRBV7-2 and TRBJ1-2; D may be TRBD1 (6 bases). CDR1 and CDR2 (germline): SGHTA, FQGNSA. Trimming pared 2 bases from V and 3 bases from J, leaving 13 bases between. This CDR3 spans 15 amino acids.

This clone was observed a few times. The rearrangement links TRBV2 to TRBJ2-7; possible D gene TRBD1, 6 bases. There are 14 residues in the CDR3. Germline V gene lookup returns CDR1 SNHLY and CDR2 FYNNEI. Trimming stripped 6 bases from V and 4 bases from J, with 16 bases between. CDR3 nucleotide sequence: TGTGCCAGCAGAGATCCCGGGACAAGATACGAGCAGTACTTC. Protein product: CASRDPGTRYEQYF.